The clone carrying this T cell receptor beta chain is a singleton in its sample. This specimen belongs to a study of OX40 agonist ivuxolimab in advanced cancers. Profiling relied on immunoSEQ multiplex PCR, and the TCRdb table lists in-frame clones only, not all of them. Found here are 60,000 to 75,000 clones, 70% to 90% of them singletons; the top ten hold about 4.8%. This CDR3 is 15 amino acids long. With V trimmed by 3 bases and J by 4 bases, 6 bases remained unmatched. Per the germline V gene, CDR1 is SGHNT and CDR2 is YYREEE (reference sequence). The chain couples TRBV5-4 to TRBJ1-1; 10 bases are shared with TRBD1. The source material was CD4+ or CD8+ T cells sorted from blood, sampled in a trial of the OX40 agonist ivuxolimab. The TCR comes from an adult with an advanced solid tumor such as melanoma, head and neck, liver or kidney cancer. The CDR3 here is CASSWRTGGRTEAFF. CDR3 bases: TGTGCCAGCAGCTGGAGGACAGGGGGGCGCACTGAAGCTTTCTTT.